The source of this TCR beta chain is a study of T-cell memory formation after mild COVID-19. Whole-study context: TCR clusters were largely donor specific. Broader study findings: CD8+ contracting clones occupied EMRA, while CD4+ ones occupied mainly CM and EM. Contracting clones from day 15 to 85 showed balanced CD4/CD8; later expanders favored CD4+.

The CDR3 is 15 residues long. With 0 bases removed from V and 4 bases from J, the gap between germline ends came to 12 bases. The germline V gene has CDR1 SGHVS and CDR2 FNYEAQ. Amplification by 5'RACE using constant-segment primers produced TCR alpha and TCR beta cDNA libraries that carried sample barcodes and UMIs. TCRdb redid the calling of the 5' RACE reads with MiXCR, one entry per CDR3 protein. The sample lists 70,000 to 95,000 distinct CDR3 sequences; 9.5% to 15% were seen once. As regards this clonotype: What it binds is not known.

The TCR originated in a man between 18 and 35 years old who had mild COVID-19 (a few samples of this study predate the infection). Cell type and time point are not known. The sample taken for sequencing was PBMCs or a T cell subset sorted from them (not recorded which). V and J are TRBV7-6 and TRBJ2-5, with D uncertain. This CDR3 is CASSLAPVSPETQYF. In DNA form, the CDR3 reads TGTGCCAGCAGCTTAGCCCCAGTTAGCCCAGAGACCCAGTACTTC.